The clone carrying this T cell receptor beta chain has a single count. Its matching antigen is unknown. A much larger clone sits a single nucleotide away, making a read error possible. The data stem from a study of post-analysis software for immune sequencing data. The study's findings and limits: About five TRBV segments were more frequent in patients than controls; TRBV5-6, TRBV5-1 and TRBV20-1 belonged to this group. F measure showed strong co-clustering of same-batch samples. Controls' normalized Chao1 diversity significantly exceeded that of multiple sclerosis patients.

The authors incorporated unique molecular identifiers into the TCR beta cDNA libraries. TCRdb ran MiXCR on the PCR reads and lists one entry per CDR3 protein. The sample includes under 200,000 distinct CDR3 sequences, 35% to 40% of them seen just once. Germline V CDR1 and CDR2: SGHTA, FQGNSA. CDR3 length: 11 residues. The TCR was taken from a girl between 5 and 17 years old with multiple sclerosis. V is TRBV7-2 and J is TRBJ2-7; no firm D call. The starting material was blood, obtained after autologous hematopoietic stem cell transplantation. The CDR3 DNA sequence: TGTGCCTGCAGCCGGTGGTACGAGCAGTACTTC. As protein: CACSRWYEQYF.